The text below deals with one TCR beta chain. The method was immunoSEQ multiplex PCR; TCRdb's version includes in-frame clones alone and lacks a portion of them. The sample lists nearly 110,000 clones, roughly nine tenths occurring once. This record comes from a study of T cell responses to AZD1222 COVID-19 vaccine. The germline V gene has CDR1 SGHRS and CDR2 YFSETQ. The CDR3 consists of 13 residues. V shed 7 bases and J shed 9 bases, with 17 bases lying between them. The chain is built from TRBV5-1 and TRBJ1-5; unclear D gene. Sequencing was performed on peripheral blood, taken on day 0 of AZD1222 vaccination. The TCR originated in an adult in good health. The DNA of the CDR3 is TGCGCCAGCGTGGCAGGTAGAAGCCTGCCCCAGCATTTT. This translates into CASVAGRSLPQHF.